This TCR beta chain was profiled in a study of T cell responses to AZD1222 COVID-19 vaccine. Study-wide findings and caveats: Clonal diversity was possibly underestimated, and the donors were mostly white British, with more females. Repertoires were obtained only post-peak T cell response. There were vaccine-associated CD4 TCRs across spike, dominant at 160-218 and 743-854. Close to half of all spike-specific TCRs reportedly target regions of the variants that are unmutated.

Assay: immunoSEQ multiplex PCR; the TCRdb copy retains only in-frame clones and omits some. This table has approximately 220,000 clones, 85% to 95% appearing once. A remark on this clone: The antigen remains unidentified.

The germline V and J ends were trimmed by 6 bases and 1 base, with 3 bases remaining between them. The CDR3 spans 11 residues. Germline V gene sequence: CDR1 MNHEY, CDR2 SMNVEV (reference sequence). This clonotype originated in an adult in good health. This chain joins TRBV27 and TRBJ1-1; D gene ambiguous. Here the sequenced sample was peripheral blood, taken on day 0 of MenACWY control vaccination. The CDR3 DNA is TGTGCCAGCAGGAGGAACACTGAAGCTTTCTTT. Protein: CASRRNTEAFF.